The 20 T cell receptor beta chains below were found in one sample sequenced in a study of T cells in Graves' hyperthyroidism and ophthalmopathy. RNA transcripts provided the source from which TCR beta CDR3 regions were amplified. An initial round of RT-PCR targeting the TCR CDR3 relied on the HTBI primer set. TCRdb called the multiplex PCR reads again in MiXCR, with one record for every CDR3 protein. The sample has approximately 520,000 distinct CDR3 sequences, around 21% seen once; the top ten hold about 30%. The sample taken for sequencing was blood. These receptors all stem from a young man with Graves' hyperthyroidism.

This clonotype was counted a single time. The J gene is TRBJ1-2, the V gene TRBV30, with TRBD1 matching 8 bases. V trimming: 3 bases; J trimming: 7 bases; junction bases outside the gene matches: 10. The CDR3 totals 14 residues. From germline, CDR1 is GTSNPN and CDR2 SVGIG (reference sequence). DNA of the CDR3: TGTGCCTGGAGCGGACAGGGTTTAAGAGGTGGCTACACCTTC. Translated, it gives CAWSGQGLRGGYTF.

The sample holds many counts of this clonotype. J is TRBJ1-1 and V is TRBV5-1; D is perhaps TRBD1 (6 bases). The CDR3 is made up of 15 amino acids. The ends were cut back, 4 bases at V and 0 bases at J, with 13 bases in the middle. Germline CDR1 reads SGHRS; CDR2 reads YFSETQ. This CDR3 is CASSPGGGLNTEAFF. In nucleotides, the CDR3 is TGCGCCAGCAGCCCGGGGGGCGGTTTGAACACTGAAGCTTTCTTT.

Many counts were recorded for this clonotype. The rearrangement uses TRBV29-1 and TRBJ1-1; D not resolved. CDR1 and CDR2 from the germline V gene are SQVTM and ANQGSEA. The germline V and J ends were trimmed by 0 bases and 3 bases, with 2 bases remaining between them. The CDR3 is made up of 11 amino acids. The chain's CDR3 is CSVEDHTEAFF. The DNA for the CDR3 is TGCAGCGTTGAAGACCACACTGAAGCTTTCTTT.

This clonotype was found many times. J is TRBJ1-1 and V is TRBV27; no clear D gene. V was trimmed by 3 bases and J by 5 bases, leaving 13 bases between them. Germline CDR1 MNHEY, CDR2 SMNVEV (reference sequence). This CDR3 has 14 residues. The CDR3 DNA reads as TGTGCCAGCAGTTTCGAGGGTCTTGGTACTGAAGCTTTCTTT. Residues: CASSFEGLGTEAFF.

Points on this clonotype: Germline and junction disagree at one end, which may indicate a read error. The chain has TRBV27 and TRBJ2-5; TRBD1 matches at 8 bases. The CDR3 consists of 13 residues. Germline V gene sequence: CDR1 MNHEY, CDR2 SMNVEV (reference sequence). The CDR3 reads CASRSGGAGTKYF. In DNA form, the CDR3 reads TGTGCCAGCAGATCAGGGGGCGCGGGGACCAAGTACTTC.

This clonotype appeared many times. The CDR3 sequence is CASSFSGVTEAFF. CDR3 nucleotide sequence: TGTGCCAGCAGTTTTTCAGGGGTCACTGAAGCTTTCTTT. This sequence joins TRBV27 and TRBJ1-1, with TRBD1 as a possible D gene (6 bases). CDR3 length: 13 residues. The V gene lost 3 bases and the J gene lost 4 bases, with 9 bases spanning the gap. The V gene's germline CDR1 is MNHEY and CDR2 SMNVEV (reference sequence).

V gene TRBV7-3 combines with J gene TRBJ2-5; D not certain. This CDR3 is 13 amino acids long. Trimming removed 2 bases from V and 3 bases from J, with 7 bases in between. Germline V gene data show CDR1 as SGHTA and CDR2 as FQGTGA. In DNA, the CDR3 is TGTGCCAGCAGCTTATATATGGAAGAGACCCAGTACTTC. Encoded protein: CASSLYMEETQYF.

This clonotype was counted many times. The chain is built from TRBV7-6 and TRBJ1-2; D is undetermined. This CDR3 has 16 amino acids. V was pared by 4 bases and J by 4 bases, with 19 bases between. CDR1 is SGHVS, CDR2 FNYEAQ, per germline. CDR3 protein: CASSSNLYRASYGYTF. DNA of the CDR3: TGTGCCAGCAGCTCTAATCTGTATCGGGCGAGCTATGGCTACACCTTC.

The chain employs TRBV11-2 and TRBJ2-7; D gene uncertain. Trimming removed 1 base at V and 1 base at J, with 8 bases between. Germline loops: CDR1 SGHAT, CDR2 FQNNGV. This CDR3 has 14 residues. The CDR3 sequence: CASSLALASYEQYF. The CDR3 DNA reads TGTGCCAGCAGCTTAGCCCTGGCGTCCTACGAGCAGTACTTC.

This chain joins TRBV11-2 and TRBJ1-2, with 11 bases identical to TRBD1. With V trimmed by 4 bases and J by 3 bases, 4 bases remained unmatched. The CDR3 extends over 15 amino acids. Germline-derived CDR1 and CDR2 are SGHAT and FQNNGV. CDR3 loop: CASSSMDRGHYGYTF. Written as DNA, the CDR3 is TGTGCCAGCAGCTCTATGGACAGGGGGCACTATGGCTACACCTTC.

The chain joins TRBV12-3 or TRBV12-4 to TRBJ1-5; D is ambiguous. CDR3 length: 15 amino acids. V shed 7 bases and J shed 0 bases, with 13 bases lying between them. CDR3 nucleotide sequence: TGTGCCAGCACCTCCCATTCGGGTAGCAATCAGCCCCAGCATTTT. This codes for CASTSHSGSNQPQHF.

On this clonotype itself: One base away lies a much larger clone, so this may be a sequencing read error. The rearrangement joins TRBV2 to TRBJ1-2, with 10 bases fitting TRBD1. The CDR3 sequence is 13 residues long. V gave up 6 bases and J gave up 4 bases; unmatched junction bases: 2. Germline values: CDR1 SNHLY, CDR2 FYNNEI. The CDR3, as DNA: TGTGCCAGCAGAGGGACAGGGGCCTATGGCTACACCTTC. It encodes CASRGTGAYGYTF.

This clonotype occurred many times. The rearrangement joins TRBV6-1 to TRBJ1-1; a weak D match, TRBD1 (5 bases). V was clipped by 4 bases and J by 2 bases, with 17 bases between them. Germline CDR1 is MNHNS and CDR2 is SASEGT. The CDR3 totals 16 residues. The DNA for the CDR3 is TGTGCCAGCAGTGGCTACGGGGGGTCAGCAAACACTGAAGCTTTCTTT. Protein sequence: CASSGYGGSANTEAFF.

V usage is TRBV27 and J usage is TRBJ1-2, with D uncertain. The CDR3 loop spans 14 amino acids. The germline gives CDR1 MNHEY, CDR2 SMNVEV (reference sequence). V was trimmed by 5 bases and J by 0 bases, leaving 10 bases between them. DNA of the CDR3: TGTGCCAGCAGTCTTGCGGCGACTAACTATGGCTACACCTTC. It specifies CASSLAATNYGYTF.

This clonotype was found many times. The chain employs TRBV20-1 and TRBJ1-2; tentative D call: TRBD1 (6 bases). Germline V gives CDR1 DFQATT, CDR2 SNEGSKA (reference sequence). The V and J ends lost 5 bases and 2 bases respectively, with 12 bases between them. This CDR3 is 13 amino acids long. The CDR3 loop reads CSAGRTANYGYTF. In DNA, the CDR3 is TGCAGTGCTGGCCGGACAGCCAACTATGGCTACACCTTC.

The V and J genes are TRBV28 and TRBJ1-1; D perhaps matches TRBD1 (5 bases). With 3 bases removed from V and 3 bases from J, the gap between germline ends came to 11 bases. The CDR3 sequence is 14 residues long. Germline V CDR1 and CDR2: MDHEN, SYDVKM. The CDR3: CASSLWGEYTEAFF. The CDR3 bases are TGTGCCAGCAGTTTGTGGGGGGAGTACACTGAAGCTTTCTTT.

This clonotype appeared many times. V gene TRBV25-1 combines with J gene TRBJ1-5; 9 bases map to TRBD1. The CDR3 sequence is 14 residues long. Germline V gene lookup returns CDR1 MGHDK and CDR2 SYGVNS. J gave up 5 bases and V 6 bases, and 5 bases lay outside the gene matches. In nucleotides, the CDR3 is TGTGCCAGCAGGGAGGACAGGGGCCATCAGCCCCAGCATTTT. It codes for CASREDRGHQPQHF.

This clonotype was found a few times. A much bigger clone sits one base away, suggesting this may be a read error. The CDR3 does not end in the conserved phenylalanine or tryptophan, so this is likely a read error. The chain employs TRBV19 and TRBJ1-1; D is unclear. This CDR3 has 14 amino acids. Germline values: CDR1 LNHDA, CDR2 SQIVND (reference sequence). V was shortened by 7 bases and J by 6 bases, with 18 bases between the two germline ends. Here the CDR3 DNA reads TGTGCCAGTAACTACGGCGGGGAAAATTCTGAAGCTTTCATT. Protein sequence: CASNYGGENSEAFI.

The chain uses TRBV11-1 and TRBJ1-6, with TRBD1 matching over 8 bases. Trimming cost V 5 bases and J 9 bases; bases outside gene matches: 12. CDR1 is SGHAT and CDR2 is FQDESV in the germline V gene (reference sequence). CDR3 length equals 16 residues. CDR3 nucleotides: TGTGCCAGCAGCACCAAACCCGGACAGGGAGGTTCACCCCTCCACTTT. This encodes CASSTKPGQGGSPLHF.

A few counts support this clonotype. The chain is built from TRBV6-1 and TRBJ1-1; 7 bases agree with TRBD1. Per the germline V gene, CDR1 is MNHNS and CDR2 is SASEGT. The CDR3 extends over 12 amino acids. V lost 6 bases, J lost 6 bases, and 4 bases stayed unmatched. The CDR3 nucleotides are TGTGCCAGCAGGAGACAGGGCTCTGAAGCTTTCTTT. Its protein product is CASRRQGSEAFF.